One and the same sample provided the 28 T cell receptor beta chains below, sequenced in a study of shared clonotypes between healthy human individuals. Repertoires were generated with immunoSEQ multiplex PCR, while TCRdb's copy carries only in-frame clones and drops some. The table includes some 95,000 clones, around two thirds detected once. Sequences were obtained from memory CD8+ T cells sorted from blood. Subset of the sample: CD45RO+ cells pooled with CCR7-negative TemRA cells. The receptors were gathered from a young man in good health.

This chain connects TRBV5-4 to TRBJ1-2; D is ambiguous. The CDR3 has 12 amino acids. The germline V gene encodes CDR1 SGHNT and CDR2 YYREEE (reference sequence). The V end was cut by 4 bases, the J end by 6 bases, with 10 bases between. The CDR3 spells CASSKDGNGYTF. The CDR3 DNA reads TGTGCCAGCAGCAAGGACGGAAATGGCTACACCTTC.

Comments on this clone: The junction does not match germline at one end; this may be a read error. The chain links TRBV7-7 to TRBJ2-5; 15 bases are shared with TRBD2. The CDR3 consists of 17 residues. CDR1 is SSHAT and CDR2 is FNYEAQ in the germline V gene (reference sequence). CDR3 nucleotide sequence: TGTGCTAGCAGCTGGGGGACTAGCGGGAGGCTTAAGGAGACCCAGTACTTC. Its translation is CASSWGTSGRLKETQYF.

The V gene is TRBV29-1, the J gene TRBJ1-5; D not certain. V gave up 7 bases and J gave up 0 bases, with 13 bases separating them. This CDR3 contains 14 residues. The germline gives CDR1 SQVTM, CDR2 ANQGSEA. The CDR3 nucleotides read TGCAGCGCAGGTGCGGGAGGTAGCAATCAGCCCCAGCATTTT. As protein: CSAGAGGSNQPQHF.

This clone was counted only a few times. DNA for the CDR3: TGTGCCAGCAGTTTAGGGGGACACCGGTACACCTTC. Protein sequence: CASSLGGHRYTF. This rearrangement joins TRBV27 to TRBJ1-2; a weak D match, TRBD1 (6 bases). The CDR3 runs to 12 residues. CDR1 is MNHEY and CDR2 is SMNVEV in the germline V gene (reference sequence). Trimming stripped 2 bases from V and 11 bases from J, with 12 bases between.

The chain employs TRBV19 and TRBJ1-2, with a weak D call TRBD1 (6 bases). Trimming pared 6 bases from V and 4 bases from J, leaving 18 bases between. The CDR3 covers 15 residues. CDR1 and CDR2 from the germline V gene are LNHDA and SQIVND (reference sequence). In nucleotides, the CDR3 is TGTGCCAGTAGCCAGGTTGGGGGCCGAGGCTATGGCTACACCTTC. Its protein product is CASSQVGGRGYGYTF.

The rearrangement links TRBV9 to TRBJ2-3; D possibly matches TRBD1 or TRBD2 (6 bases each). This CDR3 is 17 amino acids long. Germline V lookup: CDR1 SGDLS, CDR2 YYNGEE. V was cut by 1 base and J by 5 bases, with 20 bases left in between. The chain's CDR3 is CASSVRPRLEGVDTQYF. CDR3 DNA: TGTGCCAGCAGCGTACGGCCGCGACTGGAGGGGGTAGATACGCAGTATTTT.

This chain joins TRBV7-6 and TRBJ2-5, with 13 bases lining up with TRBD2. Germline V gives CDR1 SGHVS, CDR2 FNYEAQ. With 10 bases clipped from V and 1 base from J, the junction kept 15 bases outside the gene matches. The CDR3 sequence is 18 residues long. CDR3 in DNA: TGTGCCATCACCTACGGACTAGCGGGAGTTGAACCCCAAGAGACCCAGTACTTC. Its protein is CAITYGLAGVEPQETQYF.

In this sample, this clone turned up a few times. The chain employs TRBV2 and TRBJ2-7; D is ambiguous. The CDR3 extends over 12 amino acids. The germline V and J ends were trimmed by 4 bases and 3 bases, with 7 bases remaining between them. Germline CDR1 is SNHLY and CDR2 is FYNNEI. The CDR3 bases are TGTGCCAGCAGTGTCCAGAACTACGAGCAGTACTTC. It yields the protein CASSVQNYEQYF. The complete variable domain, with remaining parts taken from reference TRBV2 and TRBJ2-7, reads EPEVTQTPSHQVTQMGQEVILRCVPISNHLYFYWYRQILGQKVEFLVSFYNNEISEKSEIFDDQFSVERPDGSNFTLKIRSTKLEDSAMYFCASSVQNYEQYFGPGTRLTVT.

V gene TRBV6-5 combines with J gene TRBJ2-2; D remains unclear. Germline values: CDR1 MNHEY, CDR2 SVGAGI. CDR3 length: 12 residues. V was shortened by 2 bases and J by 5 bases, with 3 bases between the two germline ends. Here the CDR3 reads CASSYLTGELFF. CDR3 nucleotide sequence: TGTGCCAGCAGTTACCTTACCGGGGAGCTGTTTTTT.

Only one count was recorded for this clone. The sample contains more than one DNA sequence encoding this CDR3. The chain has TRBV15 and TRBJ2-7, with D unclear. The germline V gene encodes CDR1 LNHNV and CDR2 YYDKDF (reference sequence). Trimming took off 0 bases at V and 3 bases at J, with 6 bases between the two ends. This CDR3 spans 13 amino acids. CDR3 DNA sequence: TGTGCCACCAGCAGAGATAGGAGCTACGAGCAGTACTTC. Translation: CATSRDRSYEQYF.

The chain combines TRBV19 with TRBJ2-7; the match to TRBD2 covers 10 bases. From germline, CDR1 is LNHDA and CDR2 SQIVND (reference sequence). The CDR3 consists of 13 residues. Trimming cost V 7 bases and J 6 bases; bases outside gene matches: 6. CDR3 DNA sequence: TGTGCCAGTACCCCTAGCGGGGGCGGCGAGCAGTACTTC. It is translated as CASTPSGGGEQYF.

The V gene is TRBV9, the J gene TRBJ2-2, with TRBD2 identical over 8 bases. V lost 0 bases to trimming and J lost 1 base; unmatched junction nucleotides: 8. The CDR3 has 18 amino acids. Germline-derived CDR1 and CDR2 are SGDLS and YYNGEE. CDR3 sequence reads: CASSVAVGSGRNTGELFF. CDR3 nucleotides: TGTGCCAGCAGCGTAGCCGTTGGAAGCGGGAGGAACACCGGGGAGCTGTTTTTT.

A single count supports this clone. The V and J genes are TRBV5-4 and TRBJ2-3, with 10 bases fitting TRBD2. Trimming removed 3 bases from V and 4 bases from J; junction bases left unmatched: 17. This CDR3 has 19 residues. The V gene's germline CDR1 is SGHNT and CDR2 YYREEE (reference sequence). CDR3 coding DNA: TGTGCCAGCAGCTCCGTTGGCCAAGCGGGAGGGTGGACCGCAGATACGCAGTATTTT. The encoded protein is CASSSVGQAGGWTADTQYF.

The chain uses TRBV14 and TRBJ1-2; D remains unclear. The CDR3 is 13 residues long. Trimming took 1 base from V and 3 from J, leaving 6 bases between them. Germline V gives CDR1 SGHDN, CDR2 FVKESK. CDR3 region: CASSQGGYYGYTF. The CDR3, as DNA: TGTGCCAGCAGCCAAGGGGGATACTATGGCTACACCTTC.

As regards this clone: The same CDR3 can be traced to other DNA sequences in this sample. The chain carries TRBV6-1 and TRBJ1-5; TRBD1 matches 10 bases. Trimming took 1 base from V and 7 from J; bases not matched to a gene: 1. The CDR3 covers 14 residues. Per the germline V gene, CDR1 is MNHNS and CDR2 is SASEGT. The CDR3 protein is CASSEGQGAQPQHF. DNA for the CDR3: TGTGCCAGCAGTGAAGGACAGGGGGCGCAGCCCCAGCATTTT.

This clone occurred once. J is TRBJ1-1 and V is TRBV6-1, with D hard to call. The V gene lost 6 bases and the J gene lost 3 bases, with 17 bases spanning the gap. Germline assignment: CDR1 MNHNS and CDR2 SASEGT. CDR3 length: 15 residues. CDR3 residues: CASSLVGIRYTEAFF. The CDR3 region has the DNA TGTGCCAGCAGCCTCGTAGGGATACGATACACTGAAGCTTTCTTT.

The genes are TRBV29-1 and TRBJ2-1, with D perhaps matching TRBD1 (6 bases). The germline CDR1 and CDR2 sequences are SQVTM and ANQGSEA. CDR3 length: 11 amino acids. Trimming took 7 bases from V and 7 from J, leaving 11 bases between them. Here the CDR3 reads CSGERGNEQFF. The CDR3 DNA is TGCAGCGGGGAAAGGGGGAATGAGCAGTTCTTC.

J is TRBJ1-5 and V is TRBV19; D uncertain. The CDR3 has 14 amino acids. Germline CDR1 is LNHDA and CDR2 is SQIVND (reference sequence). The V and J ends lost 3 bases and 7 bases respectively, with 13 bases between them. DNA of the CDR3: TGTGCCAGTAGTATTTCGGGGATTGGACAGCCCCAGCATTTT. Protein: CASSISGIGQPQHF.

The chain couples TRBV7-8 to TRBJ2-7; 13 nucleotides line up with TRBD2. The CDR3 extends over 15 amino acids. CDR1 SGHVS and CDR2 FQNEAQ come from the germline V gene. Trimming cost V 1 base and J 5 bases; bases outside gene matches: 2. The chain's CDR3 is CASSLGTSGSNEQYF. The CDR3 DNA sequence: TGTGCCAGCAGCTTAGGGACTAGCGGGAGTAACGAGCAGTACTTC.

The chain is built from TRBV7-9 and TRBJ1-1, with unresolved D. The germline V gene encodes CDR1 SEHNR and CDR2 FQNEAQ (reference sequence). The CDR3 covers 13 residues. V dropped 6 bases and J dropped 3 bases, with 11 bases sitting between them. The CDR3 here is CASRPQEDTEAFF. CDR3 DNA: TGTGCCAGCAGGCCTCAGGAAGACACTGAAGCTTTCTTT.

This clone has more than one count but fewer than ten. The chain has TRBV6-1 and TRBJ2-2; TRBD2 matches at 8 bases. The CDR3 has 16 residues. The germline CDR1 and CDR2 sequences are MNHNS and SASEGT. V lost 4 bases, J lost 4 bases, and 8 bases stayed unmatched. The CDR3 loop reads CASSAVAGGSTGELFF. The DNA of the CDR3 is TGTGCCAGCAGTGCGGTGGCGGGAGGTAGCACCGGGGAGCTGTTTTTT.

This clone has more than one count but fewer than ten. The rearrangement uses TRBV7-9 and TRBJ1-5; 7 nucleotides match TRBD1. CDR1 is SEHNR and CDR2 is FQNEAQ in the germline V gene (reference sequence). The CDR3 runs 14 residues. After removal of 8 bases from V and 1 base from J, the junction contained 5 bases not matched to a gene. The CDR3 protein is CASHDRESNQPQHF. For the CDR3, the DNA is TGTGCCAGCCATGACAGGGAGAGCAATCAGCCCCAGCATTTT.

The CDR3 region has the DNA TGTGCCAGCAGCTTAAGCACAGGGTTCATTCAGTACTTC. Its protein is CASSLSTGFIQYF. The rearrangement joins TRBV11-3 to TRBJ2-4; D is perhaps TRBD1 (6 bases). The ends were cut back, 2 bases at V and 9 bases at J, with 11 bases in the middle. The CDR3 is 13 residues long. The germline V gene has CDR1 SGHNT and CDR2 YENEEA.

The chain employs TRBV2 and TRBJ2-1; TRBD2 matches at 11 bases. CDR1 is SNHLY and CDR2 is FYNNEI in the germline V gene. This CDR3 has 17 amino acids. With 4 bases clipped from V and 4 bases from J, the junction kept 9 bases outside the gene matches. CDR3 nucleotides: TGTGCCAGCAGTGGTAACCTGGTAGCGGGAGGGTACAATGAGCAGTTCTTC. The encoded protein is CASSGNLVAGGYNEQFF.

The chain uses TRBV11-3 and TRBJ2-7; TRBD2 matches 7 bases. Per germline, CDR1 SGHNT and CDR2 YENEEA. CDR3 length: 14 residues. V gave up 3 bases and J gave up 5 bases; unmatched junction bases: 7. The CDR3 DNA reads TGTGCCAGCAGCTTGGGGCAAGGGAGGGACGAGCAGTACTTC. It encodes CASSLGQGRDEQYF.

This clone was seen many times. In DNA, the CDR3 is TGTGCCAGCAGCTTATGGGCAGCAGCTAACTATGGCTACACCTTC. Protein: CASSLWAAANYGYTF. This chain joins TRBV7-2 and TRBJ1-2, with unresolved D. The CDR3 loop spans 15 amino acids. Germline V lookup: CDR1 SGHTA, CDR2 FQGNSA. V lost 2 bases and J lost 0, with 10 bases in between. Drawing the rest from reference TRBV7-2 and TRBJ1-2, the complete variable domain is GAGVSQSPSNKVTEKGKDVELRCDPISGHTALYWYRQSLGQGLEFLIYFQGNSAPDKSGLPSDRFSAERTGGSVSTLTIQRTQQEDSAVYLCASSLWAAANYGYTFGSGTRLTVV.

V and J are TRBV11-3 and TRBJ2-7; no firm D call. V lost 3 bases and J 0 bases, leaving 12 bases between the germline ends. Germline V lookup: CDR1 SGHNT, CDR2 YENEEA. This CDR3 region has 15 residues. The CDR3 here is CASSFHSGPSYEQYF. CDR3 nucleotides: TGTGCCAGCAGCTTTCATTCGGGTCCCTCCTACGAGCAGTACTTC.

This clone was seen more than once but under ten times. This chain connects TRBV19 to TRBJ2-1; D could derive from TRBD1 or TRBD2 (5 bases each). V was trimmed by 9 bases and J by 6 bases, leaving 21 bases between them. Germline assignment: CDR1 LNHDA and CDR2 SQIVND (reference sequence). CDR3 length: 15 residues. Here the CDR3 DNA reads TGTGCCAGCGGGACGGGATGGGGGAGACGCAATGAGCAGTTCTTC. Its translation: CASGTGWGRRNEQFF.